The following is a TCR beta chain sequence with its context. Profiled with immunoSEQ multiplex PCR; TCRdb holds only in-frame clones, not every one. The table shows approximately 46,000 clones, with roughly 86% occurring only once. This sample is part of a study of blood T cell repertoires in COVID-19. Study-level background: Samples taken during acute and convalescent COVID-19 were collected in the United States, Italy and Spain.

With 1 base removed from V and 5 bases from J, the gap between germline ends came to 9 bases. The CDR3 is 14 amino acids. CDR1 and CDR2 from the germline V gene are MNHEY and SVGEGT. The chain employs TRBV6-2 or TRBV6-3 and TRBJ2-1; a possible D gene is TRBD2 (6 bases). Input material: peripheral blood. The source is a man aged 55 to 70 with active or convalescent COVID-19. The CDR3 DNA sequence: TGTGCCAGCAGTTACTTCCGGGAGCACAATGAGCAGTTCTTC. Amino acids: CASSYFREHNEQFF.